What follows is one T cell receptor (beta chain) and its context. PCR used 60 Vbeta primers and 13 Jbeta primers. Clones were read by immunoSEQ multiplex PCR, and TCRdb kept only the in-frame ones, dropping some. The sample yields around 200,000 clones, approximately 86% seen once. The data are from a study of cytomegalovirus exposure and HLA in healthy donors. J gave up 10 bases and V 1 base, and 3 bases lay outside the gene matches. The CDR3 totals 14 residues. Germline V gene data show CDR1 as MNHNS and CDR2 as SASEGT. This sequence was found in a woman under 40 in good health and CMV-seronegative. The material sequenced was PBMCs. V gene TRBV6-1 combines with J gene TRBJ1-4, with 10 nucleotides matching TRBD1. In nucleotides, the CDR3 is TGTGCCAGCAGTGAAGGGACAGGGGGAGTAAAACTGTTTTTT. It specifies CASSEGTGGVKLFF.